The T cell receptor (beta chain) under discussion was sequenced for a study of cytomegalovirus exposure and HLA in healthy donors. Study-wide points: The authors later linked a missense DCLRE1C variant to TCR beta V- and J-gene trimming. There was a cluster of highly shared sequence variants that was likely a sequencing artifact.

Comments on this clone: Its antigen remains unidentified.

Vbeta (60) and Jbeta (13) primers were used in the PCR. Here immunoSEQ multiplex PCR was the method, and the copy in TCRdb shows in-frame clones only, minus some. This table holds about 160,000 clones, roughly four fifths found once. The CDR3 length is 15 residues. The germline V gene has CDR1 SGHRS and CDR2 YFSETQ. Trimming stripped 0 bases from V and 2 bases from J, with 9 bases between. V is TRBV5-1 and J is TRBJ1-5; D gene unclear. What was sequenced was PBMCs. This clonotype was sampled from a man aged 40-55 years in good health and CMV-seronegative. Here the CDR3 reads CASSLAGIGNQPQHF. CDR3 DNA: TGCGCCAGCAGCTTGGCGGGGATCGGCAATCAGCCCCAGCATTTT.